The source of this T cell receptor (beta chain) is a study of blood T cell repertoires in COVID-19. The germline gives CDR1 SGHTA, CDR2 FQGNSA. The CDR3 has 16 amino acids. J lost 5 bases, V lost 4 bases, and 4 bases had no gene match. About this clone itself: The same CDR3 also results from other DNA sequences found in this sample.

Clones were read by immunoSEQ multiplex PCR, and TCRdb kept only the in-frame ones, dropping some. Of fewer than 120,000 clones in the sample, roughly four fifths are singletons; the top ten hold 15% to 20%. Material: peripheral blood. This sequence was found in a woman aged 60-75 years with acute or convalescent COVID-19. The chain couples TRBV7-2 to TRBJ2-2; 13 positions agree with TRBD2. The CDR3 region has the DNA TGTGCCAGCAGCTCGAGGACTAGCGGGGGTACCGGGGAGCTGTTTTTT. Protein product: CASSSRTSGGTGELFF.